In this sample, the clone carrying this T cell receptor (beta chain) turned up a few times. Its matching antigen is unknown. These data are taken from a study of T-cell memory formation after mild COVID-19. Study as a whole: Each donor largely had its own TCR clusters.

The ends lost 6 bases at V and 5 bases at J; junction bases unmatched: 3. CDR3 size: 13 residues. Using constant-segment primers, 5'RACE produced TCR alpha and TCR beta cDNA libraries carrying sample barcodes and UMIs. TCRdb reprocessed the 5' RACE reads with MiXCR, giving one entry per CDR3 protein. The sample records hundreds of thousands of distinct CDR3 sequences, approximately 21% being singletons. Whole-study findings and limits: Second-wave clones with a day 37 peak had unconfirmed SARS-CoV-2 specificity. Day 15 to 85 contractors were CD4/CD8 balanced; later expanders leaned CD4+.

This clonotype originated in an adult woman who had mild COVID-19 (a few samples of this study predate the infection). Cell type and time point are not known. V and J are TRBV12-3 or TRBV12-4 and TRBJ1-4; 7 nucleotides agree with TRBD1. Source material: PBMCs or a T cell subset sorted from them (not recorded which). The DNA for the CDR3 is TGTGCCAGCAGAGGGACAGAGAATGAAAAACTGTTTTTT. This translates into CASRGTENEKLFF.